What follows describes a single T cell receptor beta chain. Its antigen is not identified. Only in-frame clones appear in the TCRdb table, and some are missing; sequencing was by immunoSEQ multiplex PCR. This sample has under 150,000 clones, with more than 90% found just once. The sample belongs to a study of T cell responses to AZD1222 COVID-19 vaccine. Study outcomes and limitations: Mapped onto spike, vaccine-associated CD4 TCRs spanned it and were dominant at 160-218 and 743-854. Most donors were white British, females outnumbered males, and clonal diversity was possibly underestimated.

CDR3 length: 15 residues. The germline V and J ends were trimmed by 1 base and 2 bases, with 10 bases remaining between them. Germline V lookup: CDR1 SGHTA, CDR2 FQGNSA. The sequence derives from an adult who received the AZD1222 COVID-19 vaccine. The chain combines TRBV7-2 with TRBJ2-3, with D unresolved. Specimen: peripheral blood, collected 28 days after the second AZD1222 dose. The CDR3 DNA follows: TGTGCCAGCAGCTTAGTGGGCCAGCTCACAGATACGCAGTATTTT. Residues: CASSLVGQLTDTQYF. Using reference TRBV7-2 and TRBJ2-3 for the parts outside the CDR3, the full variable domain is GAGVSQSPSNKVTEKGKDVELRCDPISGHTALYWYRQSLGQGLEFLIYFQGNSAPDKSGLPSDRFSAERTGGSVSTLTIQRTQQEDSAVYLCASSLVGQLTDTQYFGPGTRLTVL.